The entry below describes one T cell receptor beta chain. CDR1 and CDR2 from the germline V gene are LNHDA and SQIVND (reference sequence). The CDR3 covers 13 residues. V was pared by 7 bases and J by 10 bases, with 16 bases between. The data stem from a study of cytomegalovirus exposure and HLA in healthy donors. Amplification used 60 Vbeta primers and 13 Jbeta primers. Generated by immunoSEQ multiplex PCR, the TCRdb table keeps only in-frame clones and is missing some. The sample lists 140,000 to 150,000 clones, around 9.7% seen once, with roughly 1.9% in the top ten. The receptor's source is a man in his fifties or sixties in good health and CMV-seronegative. Specimen: PBMCs. This chain uses TRBV19 with TRBJ1-4; D unresolved. The CDR3 DNA sequence: TGTGCCAGTAAGCCCAACAGTTTTCGAAAACTGTTTTTT. As protein: CASKPNSFRKLFF.